Below, 29 T cell receptor beta chains from the same sample are listed, as sequenced in a study of T cells in women clearing cervical HPV infection. TCRdb's table, derived via immunoSEQ multiplex PCR, lists solely in-frame clones and lacks some. The sample table sets out about 26,000 clones. Sequencing input: blood buffy coat. All receptors derive from a woman aged 18 to 75 with a cervical HPV16 infection that either progressed to CIN3+ or cleared (not recorded which).

As regards this clone: The read is 3 residues too short to cover the CDR3 end, so that end is filled in from the germline J gene. This chain links TRBV7-9 with TRBJ1-1, with a tentative D call TRBD1 (6 bases). Germline loops: CDR1 SEHNR, CDR2 FQNEAQ (reference sequence). The CDR3 runs 14 residues. This CDR3 is CASSLWSGGGYAFF. CDR3 DNA (partial): TGTGCCAGCAGCTTATGGAGCGGGGGGGGCTAT.

A note on this clone: The read ends 3 residues before the CDR3 terminus; that terminus is restored from the germline J gene. The gene calls are TRBV28 and TRBJ1-6; D ambiguous. There are 12 residues in the CDR3. The V end lost 5 bases, the J end lost 9 bases, and 8 bases lay between the germline ends. Germline V CDR1 and CDR2: MDHEN, SYDVKM. CDR3: CASSIRGSPLHF. The sequenced part of the CDR3 DNA is TGTGCCAGCAGTATCCGAGGTTCACCC.

Details on this clone: With the read ending 3 residues before the CDR3 end, the germline J gene is used to fill in that end. This chain connects TRBV5-1 to TRBJ1-4; D perhaps matches TRBD1 (6 bases). This CDR3 comprises 15 residues. The V and J ends lost 5 bases and 2 bases respectively, with 13 bases between them. Looked up from germline, CDR1 is SGHRS and CDR2 is YFSETQ. CDR3 bases read: TGCGCCAGCAGTCGGGACAACCCGACTAATGAAAAA. It encodes CASSRDNPTNEK. The entire CDR3 sequence reads CASSRDNPTNEKLFF.

Details on this clone: The read is 3 residues too short to cover the CDR3 end, so that end is filled in from the germline J gene. The chain uses TRBV5-1 and TRBJ2-5, with 9 bases aligning to TRBD2. CDR3 length equals 13 residues. Per the germline V gene, CDR1 is SGHRS and CDR2 is YFSETQ. The V and J ends lost 9 bases and 3 bases, in that order; junction bases with no gene match: 6. Partial CDR3 DNA: TGCGCCACGTCGGGCGGGGGGGAAGAGACC. This sequence encodes CATSGGGEET. The full CDR3 protein is CATSGGGEETQYF.

As for this clone: The read terminates 3 residues ahead of where the CDR3 ends, so the germline J gene completes it. The V and J genes are TRBV6-1 and TRBJ1-4, with TRBD1 as a possible D gene (5 bases). This CDR3 region has 15 residues. Germline assignment: CDR1 MNHNS and CDR2 SASEGT. Trimming took off 2 bases at V and 1 base at J, with 8 bases between the two ends. CDR3 amino acids: CASSERGVTNEKLFF. Partial CDR3 DNA: TGTGCCAGCAGTGAAAGAGGGGTAACTAATGAAAAA.

CDR3 DNA (partial): TGTGCCAGCAGCCCTGACAGCTCTTCTACCTACGAG. This encodes CASSPDSSSTYE. The entire CDR3 protein reads CASSPDSSSTYEQYF. This chain uses TRBV7-3 with TRBJ2-7; tentative D call: TRBD1 (5 bases). The CDR3 end falls 3 residues outside the read, so it is completed with the germline J gene. Trimming pared 5 bases from V and 2 bases from J, leaving 16 bases between. CDR3 length: 15 amino acids. Per germline, CDR1 SGHTA and CDR2 FQGTGA.

As to this clone: Coverage ceases 3 residues before the CDR3 finishes, and the germline J gene fills in the end. The rearrangement joins TRBV6-1 to TRBJ2-5; D is perhaps TRBD1 or TRBD2 (6 bases each). Trimming shortened V by 2 bases and J by 5 bases, and 18 bases separated the two germline ends. Looked up from germline, CDR1 is MNHNS and CDR2 is SASEGT. This CDR3 region has 16 residues. The part of the CDR3 DNA that was read is TGTGCCAGCAGTGAATCCCCCAGGGGAGGAGGGGAGACC. Translated: CASSESPRGGGET. The whole CDR3 sequence reads CASSESPRGGGETQYF.

Details on this clone: With the read ending 3 residues before the CDR3 end, the germline J gene is used to fill in that end. The V and J genes are TRBV20-1 and TRBJ2-3; possible D gene TRBD2, 6 bases. Germline V gene sequence: CDR1 DFQATT, CDR2 SNEGSKA (reference sequence). This CDR3 has 16 amino acids. V lost 0 bases and J 1 base, leaving 14 bases between the germline ends. The CDR3 bases that were read are TGCAGTGCTAGAGATTTGATAGCGGTGGGCACAGATACG. This translates into CSARDLIAVGTDT. The whole CDR3 is CSARDLIAVGTDTQYF.

Remarks on this clone: From the germline J gene comes the end of the CDR3, since the read stops 3 residues before it. The chain links TRBV18 to TRBJ2-3, with a tentative D call TRBD2 (5 bases). The CDR3 is made up of 15 amino acids. Trimming pared 2 bases from V and 6 bases from J, leaving 15 bases between. Looked up from germline, CDR1 is KGHSH and CDR2 is LQKENI. This CDR3 is CASSPRVQRGDTQYF. The CDR3 bases that were read are TGTGCCAGCTCACCAAGGGTCCAGAGAGGGGATACG.

In the case of this clone: An end of the junction does not agree with germline; a read error may underlie this. The read gets to within 3 residues of the CDR3 end, and the germline J gene fills in the rest. Additional DNA sequences in this sample encode the identical CDR3. The chain uses TRBV6-1 and TRBJ1-3, with 7 bases identical to TRBD1. Germline CDR1 is MNHNS and CDR2 is SASEGT. The CDR3 runs to 13 residues. CDR3 DNA (partial): TGTGCCAGCAGTGAACGGACAGGAAACACA. This gives the protein CASSERTGNT. In full, the CDR3 is CASSERTGNTIYF.

To note about this clone: From the germline J gene comes the end of the CDR3, since the read stops 3 residues before it. J is TRBJ1-6 and V is TRBV19; tentative D call: TRBD1 (6 bases). V was shortened by 3 bases and J by 8 bases, with 14 bases between the two germline ends. Germline CDR1 LNHDA, CDR2 SQIVND (reference sequence). The CDR3 has 15 residues. The CDR3 region is CASSISRGAHSPLHF. The CDR3 DNA, read in part, is TGTGCCAGTAGTATTTCCCGGGGGGCACATTCACCC.

Note on this clone: The DNA ends 3 residues before the CDR3 does, and the rest of the CDR3 is filled in from the germline J gene. V gene TRBV29-1 combines with J gene TRBJ1-4; possibly TRBD1 for D (6 bases). This CDR3 has 13 amino acids. Deletions cut 4 bases from V and 3 bases from J, with 9 bases between. Germline CDR1 SQVTM, CDR2 ANQGSEA. This CDR3 reads CSVGGGANEKLFF. The covered CDR3 bases are TGCAGCGTTGGAGGGGGAGCTAATGAAAAA.

With regard to this clone: The CDR3 end is not reached by the read, which stops 3 residues before it; the germline J gene fills it in. V is TRBV29-1 and J is TRBJ2-3; TRBD1 matches 7 bases. The germline gives CDR1 SQVTM, CDR2 ANQGSEA. CDR3 size: 13 residues. Trimming at V came to 6 bases and at J to 2 bases, leaving 5 bases not matched to a gene. CDR3 protein: CSVAKGATDTQYF. The sequenced part of the CDR3 DNA is TGCAGCGTCGCCAAGGGGGCCACAGATACG.

As for this clone: The sequenced fragment ends 3 residues before the CDR3 boundary, so the rest is inferred from the germline J gene. The V call is TRBV10-3, the J call TRBJ2-5, with D uncertain. The CDR3 loop spans 13 amino acids. CDR1 and CDR2 from the germline V gene are ENHRY and SYGVKD. V was pared by 7 bases and J by 1 base, with 10 bases between. The CDR3 DNA, read in part, is TGTGCCATCAATACCGAGCTCCAAGAGACC. Translation gives CAINTELQET. The entire CDR3 is CAINTELQETQYF.

For this clone: The missing CDR3 end, 3 residues past where the read stops, is filled in from the germline J gene. This chain links TRBV18 with TRBJ2-7; D is unresolved. Germline-derived CDR1 and CDR2 are KGHSH and LQKENI. V was clipped by 3 bases and J by 2 bases, with 11 bases between them. This CDR3 comprises 14 residues. The DNA read from the CDR3 is TGTGCCAGCTCACCTGGTAATAGGGCCTACGAG. This codes for CASSPGNRAYE. The entire CDR3 sequence reads CASSPGNRAYEQYF. Full variable domain (rest looked up from reference TRBV18 and TRBJ2-7): NAGVMQNPRHLVRRRGQEARLRCSPMKGHSHVYWYRQLPEEGLKFMVYLQKENIIDESGMPKERFSAEFPKEGPSILRIQQVVRGDSAAYFCASSPGNRAYEQYFGPGTRLTVT.

As to this clone: The read comes to an end 3 residues before the CDR3 does, leaving the germline J gene to fill in the end. The chain is built from TRBV3-1 (or the pseudogene TRBV3-2) and TRBJ2-1, with 9 bases identical to TRBD1. Losses at the gene ends were 4 bases for V and 9 bases for J; bases not matched to a gene: 7. The V gene's germline CDR1 is LGHDT and CDR2 YNNKEL (reference sequence). The CDR3 has 14 amino acids. The part of the CDR3 DNA that was read is TGTGCCAGCAGCCCGGGACAGGGATGGGGTGAG. Translating gives CASSPGQGWGE. The whole CDR3 protein is CASSPGQGWGEQFF.

As concerns this clone: The CDR3 end falls 3 residues outside the read, so it is completed with the germline J gene. V usage is TRBV5-1 and J usage is TRBJ2-1; D possibly corresponds to TRBD2 (6 bases). Trimming pared 9 bases from V and 8 bases from J, leaving 18 bases between. Germline CDR1 SGHRS, CDR2 YFSETQ. The CDR3 covers 13 residues. CDR3 DNA, as far as it was read: TGCGCCACGGCAACTAGCCTCTTCGATGAG. Amino acids: CATATSLFDE. The complete CDR3 sequence is CATATSLFDEQFF.

About this clone: The read is 3 residues too short to cover the CDR3 end, so that end is filled in from the germline J gene. The chain is built from TRBV5-6 and TRBJ2-2, with 10 bases matching TRBD2. V lost 2 bases and J lost 5; bases outside the gene matches: 3. Germline values: CDR1 SGHDT, CDR2 YYEEEE. This CDR3 comprises 15 residues. CDR3 protein: CASSLLAGRTGELFF. Incomplete CDR3 DNA: TGTGCCAGCAGCTTACTAGCGGGAAGGACCGGGGAG.

In regard to this clone: Coverage ceases 3 residues before the CDR3 finishes, and the germline J gene fills in the end. The chain links TRBV6-2 or TRBV6-3 to TRBJ2-5; D may be TRBD1 (7 bases). In germline, CDR1 is MNHEY, CDR2 SVGEGT. The CDR3 covers 15 residues. The V gene lost 5 bases and the J gene lost 4 bases, with 17 bases spanning the gap. Incomplete CDR3 DNA: TGTGCCAGCAGTCAGTCCAGGGGGGTGGTAGAGACC. This sequence encodes CASSQSRGVVET. The complete CDR3 sequence is CASSQSRGVVETQYF.

Worth noting for this clone: The read halts 3 residues ahead of the CDR3 end, with the missing end drawn from the germline J gene. J is TRBJ1-2 and V is TRBV7-2; 9 nucleotides line up with TRBD1. Germline CDR1 and CDR2: SGHTA and FQGNSA. The CDR3 length is 13 residues. CDR3 bases read: TGTGCCAGCAGCTCCGGGACAGGGAGCGGC. Translated, it gives CASSSGTGSG. The full CDR3 protein reads CASSSGTGSGYTF.

CDR3: CASRPDGHRLYGQYF. The CDR3 bases that were read are TGTGCCAGCAGACCTGACGGACATAGACTCTATGGT. The J gene is TRBJ2-4, the V gene TRBV7-9; D is possibly TRBD1 (5 bases). The DNA ends 3 residues before the CDR3 does, and the rest of the CDR3 is filled in from the germline J gene. The length of the CDR3 is 15 residues. CDR1 SEHNR and CDR2 FQNEAQ come from the germline V gene (reference sequence).

To note about this clone: The DNA ends 3 residues before the CDR3 does, and the rest of the CDR3 is filled in from the germline J gene. The gene calls are TRBV6-2 or TRBV6-3 and TRBJ2-1; TRBD1 agrees at 10 bases. The CDR3 is made up of 15 amino acids. V shed 6 bases and J 8 bases; nucleotides not matched to a gene: 10. Per germline, CDR1 MNHEY and CDR2 SVGEGT. The CDR3 is CASREAGQGNDEQFF. Partial CDR3 DNA: TGTGCCAGCAGGGAGGCGGGACAGGGGAACGATGAG.

About this clone itself: Read sequence stops 3 residues before the CDR3 end, and the germline J gene provides the missing end. The V and J genes are TRBV5-1 and TRBJ2-3; D is unresolved. Per germline, CDR1 SGHRS and CDR2 YFSETQ. This CDR3 is built from 13 residues. The part of the CDR3 DNA that was read is TGCGCCAGCAGCTTGGGGGCAACTGAGACG. Protein product: CASSLGATET. The full-length CDR3 reads as CASSLGATETQYF.

Concerning this clone itself: The read comes to an end 3 residues before the CDR3 does, leaving the germline J gene to fill in the end. The chain combines TRBV6-1 with TRBJ2-3, with TRBD1 matching over 7 bases. The CDR3 contains 15 residues. Germline V gene sequence: CDR1 MNHNS, CDR2 SASEGT. CDR3 region: CASSARDSWNQPQYF. The part of the CDR3 DNA that was read is TGTGCCAGCAGTGCCCGGGACAGCTGGAATCAGCCG.

Regarding this clone: Read sequence stops 3 residues before the CDR3 end, and the germline J gene provides the missing end. Other DNA sequences in this specimen translate into the identical CDR3. The chain combines TRBV7-6 with TRBJ2-1; TRBD2 matches 9 bases. J gave up 9 bases and V 3 bases, and 12 bases lay outside the gene matches. The germline V gene encodes CDR1 SGHVS and CDR2 FNYEAQ. The CDR3 covers 16 residues. CDR3 region: CASSLVTAGGLSEQFF. Partial CDR3 DNA: TGTGCCAGCAGCTTGGTTACGGCGGGGGGGCTGAGTGAG. Filled out from reference TRBV7-6 and TRBJ2-1, the complete variable domain reads GAGVSQSPRYKVTKRGQDVALRCDPISGHVSLYWYRQALGQGPEFLTYFNYEAQQDKSGLPNDRFSAERPEGSISTLTIQRTEQRDSAMYRCASSLVTAGGLSEQFFGPGTRLTVL.

For this clone: The read gets to within 3 residues of the CDR3 end, and the germline J gene fills in the rest. The sample has other DNA sequences that encode this CDR3 too. J is TRBJ1-3 and V is TRBV7-3; 12 bases are shared with TRBD1. This CDR3 is 18 amino acids long. Trimming removed 4 bases from V and 4 bases from J; junction bases left unmatched: 11. CDR1 SGHTA and CDR2 FQGTGA come from the germline V gene. The sequenced CDR3 bases are TGTGCCAGCAGCTGGAGGTCCCGGGACAGGGGGCCCGGAAACACC. This encodes CASSWRSRDRGPGNT. Given in full, the CDR3 is CASSWRSRDRGPGNTIYF.

As for this clone: The read ends 3 residues before the CDR3 terminus; that terminus is restored from the germline J gene. The chain carries TRBV18 and TRBJ1-2; no clear D gene. Germline CDR1 and CDR2: KGHSH and LQKENI. The CDR3 has 13 amino acids. Here the CDR3 reads CASCALDSNDYTF. Partial CDR3 DNA: TGTGCCAGCTGTGCGTTGGACTCCAATGAC. Using reference TRBV18 and TRBJ1-2 for the parts outside the CDR3, the full variable domain is NAGVMQNPRHLVRRRGQEARLRCSPMKGHSHVYWYRQLPEEGLKFMVYLQKENIIDESGMPKERFSAEFPKEGPSILRIQQVVRGDSAAYFCASCALDSNDYTFGSGTRLTVV.

Of note for this clone: The read ends 3 residues before the CDR3 terminus; that terminus is restored from the germline J gene. The chain carries TRBV29-1 and TRBJ2-5; tentative D call: TRBD2 (5 bases). Between the trimmed V and J ends, which lost 7 bases and 5 bases, there was a span of 11 bases. CDR3 length equals 11 residues. The germline CDR1 and CDR2 sequences are SQVTM and ANQGSEA. The part of the CDR3 DNA that was read is TGCAGCGGAGGGCCGGAGGAGACC. Amino acids: CSGGPEET. From start to end, the CDR3 is CSGGPEETQYF.

The CDR3 sequence is CASSLTGTANNEQFF. The CDR3 DNA, read in part, is TGTGCCAGCAGTCTAACCGGGACAGCGAACAATGAG. The V call is TRBV7-9, the J call TRBJ2-1; 7 bases line up with TRBD1. Sequencing ends 3 residues short of the CDR3 end; the germline J gene provides the rest. Trimming took 6 bases from V and 5 from J; bases not matched to a gene: 10. The length of the CDR3 is 15 residues. CDR1 and CDR2 (germline): SEHNR, FQNEAQ (reference sequence).